This passage covers 2 T cell receptor beta chains from one sample sequenced in a study of shared clonotypes between healthy human individuals (TCRdb year 2020). To prepare the library, the immunoSEQ multiplex PCR assay was applied. The table comes from immuneACCESS by way of TCRdb, which keeps in-frame sequences with V and J called. Part of the clones is missing from these tables; in studies checked, under half for an unresolved V gene and the rest for unknown reasons. The sample includes about 480,000 clones, with over 60% observed a single time. The top ten hold about 12% of the sample. The specimen sequenced was PBMCs. The receptors here all came from a woman aged 40 to 50 in good health. Some clones in this sample may be carry-over from other donors' samples.

V usage is TRBV5-1 and J usage is TRBJ2-1, with 9 bases aligning to TRBD1. The CDR3 length is 16 residues. The J segment lost 6 bases and the V segment lost 0 bases, leaving 7 bases of the junction unmatched. The germline V gene has CDR1 SGHRS and CDR2 YFSETQ. The CDR3 loop is CASSLGRTGVGNEQFF. The CDR3 region has the DNA TGCGCCAGCAGCTTGGGTAGGACAGGGGTGGGCAATGAGCAGTTCTTC.

The CDR3: CASSPSLARQETQYF. For the CDR3, the DNA is TGTGCCAGTAGTCCCAGCTTAGCGAGGCAAGAGACCCAGTACTTC. The rearrangement links TRBV19 to TRBJ2-5, with a possible D match to TRBD2 (5 bases). The V gene's germline CDR1 is LNHDA and CDR2 SQIVND (reference sequence). V lost 5 bases and J 2 bases, leaving 15 bases between the germline ends. The CDR3 has 15 residues.